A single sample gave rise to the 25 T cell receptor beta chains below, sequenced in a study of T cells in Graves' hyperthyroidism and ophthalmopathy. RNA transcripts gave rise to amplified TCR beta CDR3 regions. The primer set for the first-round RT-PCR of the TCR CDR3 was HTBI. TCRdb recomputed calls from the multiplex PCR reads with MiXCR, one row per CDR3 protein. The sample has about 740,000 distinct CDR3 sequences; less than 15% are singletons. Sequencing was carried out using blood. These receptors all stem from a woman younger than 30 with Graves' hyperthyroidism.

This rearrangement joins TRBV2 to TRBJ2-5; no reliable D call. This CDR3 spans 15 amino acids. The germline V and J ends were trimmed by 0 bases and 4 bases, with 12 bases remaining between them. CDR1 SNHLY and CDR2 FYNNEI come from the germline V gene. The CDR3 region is CASSEAASLGETQYF. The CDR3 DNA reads TGTGCCAGCAGTGAAGCGGCCAGTTTGGGAGAGACCCAGTACTTC.

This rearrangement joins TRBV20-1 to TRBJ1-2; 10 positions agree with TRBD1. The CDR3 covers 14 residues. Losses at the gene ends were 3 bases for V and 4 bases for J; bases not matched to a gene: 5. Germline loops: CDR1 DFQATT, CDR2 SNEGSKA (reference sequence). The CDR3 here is CSARAGQGSYGYTF. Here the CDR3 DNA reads TGCAGTGCTAGGGCGGGACAGGGGTCCTATGGCTACACCTTC.

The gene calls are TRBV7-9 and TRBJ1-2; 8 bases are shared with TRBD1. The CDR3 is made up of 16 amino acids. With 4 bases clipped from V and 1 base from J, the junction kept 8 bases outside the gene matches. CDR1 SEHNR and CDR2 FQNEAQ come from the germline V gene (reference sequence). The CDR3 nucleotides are TGTGCCAGCAGCTCACTGACAGGGGAAATTAACTATGGCTACACCTTC. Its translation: CASSSLTGEINYGYTF.

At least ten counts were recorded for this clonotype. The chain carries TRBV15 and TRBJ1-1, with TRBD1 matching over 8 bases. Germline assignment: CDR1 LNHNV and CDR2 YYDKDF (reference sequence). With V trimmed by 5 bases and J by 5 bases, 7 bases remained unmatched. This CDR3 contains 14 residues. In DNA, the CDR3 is TGTGCCACCAGCGTTAACAGGGGGTGGACTGAAGCTTTCTTT. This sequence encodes CATSVNRGWTEAFF.

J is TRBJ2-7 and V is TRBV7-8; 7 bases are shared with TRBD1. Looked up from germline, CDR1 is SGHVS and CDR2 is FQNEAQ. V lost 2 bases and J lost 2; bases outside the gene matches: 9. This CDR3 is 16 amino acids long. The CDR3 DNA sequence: TGTGCCAGCAGCTTAATGGCCGGGACAGCAACCTACGAGCAGTACTTC. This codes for CASSLMAGTATYEQYF.

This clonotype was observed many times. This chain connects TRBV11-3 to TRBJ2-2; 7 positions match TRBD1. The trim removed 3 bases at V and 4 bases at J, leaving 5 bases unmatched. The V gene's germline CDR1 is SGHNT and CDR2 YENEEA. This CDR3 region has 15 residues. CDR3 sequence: CASSFPTGLTGELFF. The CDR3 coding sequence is TGTGCCAGCAGCTTTCCGACAGGGCTCACCGGGGAGCTGTTTTTT.

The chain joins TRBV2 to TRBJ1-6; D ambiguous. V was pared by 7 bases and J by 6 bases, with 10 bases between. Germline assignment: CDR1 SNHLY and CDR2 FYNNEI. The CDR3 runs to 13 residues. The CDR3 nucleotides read TGTGCCAGCAAAGGCCTATTTAATTCACCCCTCCACTTT. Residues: CASKGLFNSPLHF.

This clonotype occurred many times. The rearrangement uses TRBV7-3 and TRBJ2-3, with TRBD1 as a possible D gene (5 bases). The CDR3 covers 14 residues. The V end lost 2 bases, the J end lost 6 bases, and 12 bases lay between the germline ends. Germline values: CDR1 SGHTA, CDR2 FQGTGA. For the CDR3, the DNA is TGTGCCAGCAGCTTAGGAACCTACAGGGATACGCAGTATTTT. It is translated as CASSLGTYRDTQYF.

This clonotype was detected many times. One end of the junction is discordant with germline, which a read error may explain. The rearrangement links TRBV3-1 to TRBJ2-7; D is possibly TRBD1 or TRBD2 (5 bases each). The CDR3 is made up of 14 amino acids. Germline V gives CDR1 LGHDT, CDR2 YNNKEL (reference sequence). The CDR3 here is CASSQDPGPYEQYF. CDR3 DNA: TGCGCCAGCAGCCAAGATCCGGGACCCTACGAGCAGTACTTC.

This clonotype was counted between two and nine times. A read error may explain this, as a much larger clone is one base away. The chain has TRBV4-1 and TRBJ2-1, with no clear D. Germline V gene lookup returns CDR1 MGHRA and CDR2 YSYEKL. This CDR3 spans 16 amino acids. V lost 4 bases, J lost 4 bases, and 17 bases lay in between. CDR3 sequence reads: CASSRVGGAKYNEQFF. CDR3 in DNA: TGCGCCAGCAGCCGAGTTGGCGGAGCTAAGTACAATGAGCAGTTCTTC.

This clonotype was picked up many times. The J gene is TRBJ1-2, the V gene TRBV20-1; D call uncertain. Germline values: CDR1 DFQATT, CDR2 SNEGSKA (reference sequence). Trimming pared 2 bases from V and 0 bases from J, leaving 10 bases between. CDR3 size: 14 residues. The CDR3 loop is CSARLDPPNYGYTF. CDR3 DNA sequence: TGCAGTGCTAGATTGGACCCACCTAACTATGGCTACACCTTC.

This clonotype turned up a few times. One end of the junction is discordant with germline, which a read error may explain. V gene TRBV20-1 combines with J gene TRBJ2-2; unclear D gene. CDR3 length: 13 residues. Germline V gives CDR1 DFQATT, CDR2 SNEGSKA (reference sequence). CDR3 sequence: CSAVGLNAGELFF. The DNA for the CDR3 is TGCAGTGCAGTGGGCCTGAACGCCGGGGAGCTGTTTTTT.

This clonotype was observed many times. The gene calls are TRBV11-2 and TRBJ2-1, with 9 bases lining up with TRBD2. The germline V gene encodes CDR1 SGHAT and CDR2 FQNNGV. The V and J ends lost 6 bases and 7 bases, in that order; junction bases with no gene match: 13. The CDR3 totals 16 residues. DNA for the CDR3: TGTGCCAGCAGACCGAGCTTAGCGGGAGTTGGTAATGAGCAGTTCTTC. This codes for CASRPSLAGVGNEQFF. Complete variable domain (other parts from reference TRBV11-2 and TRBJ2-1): EAGVAQSPRYKIIEKRQSVAFWCNPISGHATLYWYQQILGQGPKLLIQFQNNGVVDDSQLPKDRFSAERLKGVDSTLKIQPAKLEDSAVYLCASRPSLAGVGNEQFFGPGTRLTVL.

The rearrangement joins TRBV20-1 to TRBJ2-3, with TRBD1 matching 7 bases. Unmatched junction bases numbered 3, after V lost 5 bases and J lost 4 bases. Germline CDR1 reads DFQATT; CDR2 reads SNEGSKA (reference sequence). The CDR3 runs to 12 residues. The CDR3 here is CSAEGGADTQYF. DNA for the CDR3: TGCAGTGCTGAAGGGGGCGCAGATACGCAGTATTTT.

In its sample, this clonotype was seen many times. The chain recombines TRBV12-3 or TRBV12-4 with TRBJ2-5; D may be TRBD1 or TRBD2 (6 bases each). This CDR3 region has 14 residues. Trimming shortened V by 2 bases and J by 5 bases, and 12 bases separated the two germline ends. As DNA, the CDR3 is TGTGCCAGCAGTTTAATCGGGGGCGGGGAGACCCAGTACTTC. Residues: CASSLIGGGETQYF.

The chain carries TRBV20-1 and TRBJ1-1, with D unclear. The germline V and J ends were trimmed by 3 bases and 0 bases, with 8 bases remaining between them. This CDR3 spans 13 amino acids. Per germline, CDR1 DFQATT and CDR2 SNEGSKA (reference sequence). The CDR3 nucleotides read TGCAGTGCTAGTATCGGCATGAACACTGAAGCTTTCTTT. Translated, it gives CSASIGMNTEAFF.

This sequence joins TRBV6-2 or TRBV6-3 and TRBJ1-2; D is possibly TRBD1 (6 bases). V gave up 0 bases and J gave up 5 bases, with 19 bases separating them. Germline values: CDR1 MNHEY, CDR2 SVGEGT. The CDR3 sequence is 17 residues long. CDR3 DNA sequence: TGTGCCAGCAGTTACTCGAGCGGGACAACTACTCCTTATGGCTACACCTTC. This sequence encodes CASSYSSGTTTPYGYTF.

CDR3 amino acids: CASRTVRTGELFF. The CDR3, as DNA: TGTGCCAGCAGGACAGTTCGGACCGGGGAGCTGTTTTTT. V is TRBV6-2 or TRBV6-3 and J is TRBJ2-2; D might be TRBD1 (5 bases). Germline CDR1 reads MNHEY; CDR2 reads SVGEGT. This CDR3 has 13 amino acids. Trimming removed 6 bases at V and 5 bases at J, with 10 bases between.

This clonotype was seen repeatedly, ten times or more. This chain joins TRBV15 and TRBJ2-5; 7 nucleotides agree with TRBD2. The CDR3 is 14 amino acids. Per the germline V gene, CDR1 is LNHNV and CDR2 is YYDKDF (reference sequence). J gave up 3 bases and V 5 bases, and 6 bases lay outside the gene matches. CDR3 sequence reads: CATSLWGGKETQYF. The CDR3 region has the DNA TGTGCCACCAGCCTATGGGGGGGGAAAGAGACCCAGTACTTC.

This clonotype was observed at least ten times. As DNA, the CDR3 is TGTGCCACCAGTGATTATTTGGCGGGAGACACAGATACGCAGTATTTT. Its protein product is CATSDYLAGDTDTQYF. This chain connects TRBV24-1 to TRBJ2-3; TRBD2 aligns across 7 bases. The CDR3 loop spans 16 amino acids. V gave up 2 bases and J gave up 2 bases; unmatched junction bases: 6. CDR1 is KGHDR and CDR2 is SFDVKD in the germline V gene.

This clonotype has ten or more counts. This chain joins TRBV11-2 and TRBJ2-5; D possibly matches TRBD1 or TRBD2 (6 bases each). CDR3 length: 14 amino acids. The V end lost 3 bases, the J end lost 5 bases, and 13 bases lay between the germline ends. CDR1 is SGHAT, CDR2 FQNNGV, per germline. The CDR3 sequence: CASSLSFGGETQYF. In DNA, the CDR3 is TGTGCCAGCAGCTTGTCCTTCGGGGGCGAGACCCAGTACTTC. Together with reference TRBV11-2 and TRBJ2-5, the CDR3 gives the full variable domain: EAGVAQSPRYKIIEKRQSVAFWCNPISGHATLYWYQQILGQGPKLLIQFQNNGVVDDSQLPKDRFSAERLKGVDSTLKIQPAKLEDSAVYLCASSLSFGGETQYFGPGTRLLVL.

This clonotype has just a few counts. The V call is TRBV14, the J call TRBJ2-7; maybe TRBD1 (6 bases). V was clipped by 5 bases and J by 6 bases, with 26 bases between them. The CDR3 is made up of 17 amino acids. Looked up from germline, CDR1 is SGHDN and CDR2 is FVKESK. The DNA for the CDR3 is TGTGCCAGCAGCGCCCACTGGGACACCTCCCGAATCTCCGAGCAGTACTTC. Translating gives CASSAHWDTSRISEQYF.

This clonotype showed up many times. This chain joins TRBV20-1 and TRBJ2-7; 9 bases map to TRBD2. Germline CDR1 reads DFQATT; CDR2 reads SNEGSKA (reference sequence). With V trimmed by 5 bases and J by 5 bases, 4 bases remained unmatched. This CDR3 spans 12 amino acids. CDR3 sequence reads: CSALGLAHEQYF. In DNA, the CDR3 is TGCAGTGCTCTGGGACTAGCTCACGAGCAGTACTTC.

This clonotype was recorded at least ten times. The CDR3: CASSQTGQVSPTDTQYF. In nucleotides, the CDR3 is TGCGCCAGCAGCCAAACGGGACAGGTGTCACCCACAGATACGCAGTATTTT. V is TRBV4-1 and J is TRBJ2-3; 8 bases line up with TRBD1. The J segment lost 2 bases and the V segment lost 2 bases, leaving 9 bases of the junction unmatched. The CDR3 loop spans 17 amino acids. Per the germline V gene, CDR1 is MGHRA and CDR2 is YSYEKL.

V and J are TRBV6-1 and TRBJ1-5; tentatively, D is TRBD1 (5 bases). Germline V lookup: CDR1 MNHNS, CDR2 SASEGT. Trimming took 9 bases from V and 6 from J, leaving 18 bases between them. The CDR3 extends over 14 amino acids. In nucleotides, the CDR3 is TGTGCCAGTAATGCCGGGGGGGGTGGTCAGCCCCAGCATTTT. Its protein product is CASNAGGGGQPQHF.